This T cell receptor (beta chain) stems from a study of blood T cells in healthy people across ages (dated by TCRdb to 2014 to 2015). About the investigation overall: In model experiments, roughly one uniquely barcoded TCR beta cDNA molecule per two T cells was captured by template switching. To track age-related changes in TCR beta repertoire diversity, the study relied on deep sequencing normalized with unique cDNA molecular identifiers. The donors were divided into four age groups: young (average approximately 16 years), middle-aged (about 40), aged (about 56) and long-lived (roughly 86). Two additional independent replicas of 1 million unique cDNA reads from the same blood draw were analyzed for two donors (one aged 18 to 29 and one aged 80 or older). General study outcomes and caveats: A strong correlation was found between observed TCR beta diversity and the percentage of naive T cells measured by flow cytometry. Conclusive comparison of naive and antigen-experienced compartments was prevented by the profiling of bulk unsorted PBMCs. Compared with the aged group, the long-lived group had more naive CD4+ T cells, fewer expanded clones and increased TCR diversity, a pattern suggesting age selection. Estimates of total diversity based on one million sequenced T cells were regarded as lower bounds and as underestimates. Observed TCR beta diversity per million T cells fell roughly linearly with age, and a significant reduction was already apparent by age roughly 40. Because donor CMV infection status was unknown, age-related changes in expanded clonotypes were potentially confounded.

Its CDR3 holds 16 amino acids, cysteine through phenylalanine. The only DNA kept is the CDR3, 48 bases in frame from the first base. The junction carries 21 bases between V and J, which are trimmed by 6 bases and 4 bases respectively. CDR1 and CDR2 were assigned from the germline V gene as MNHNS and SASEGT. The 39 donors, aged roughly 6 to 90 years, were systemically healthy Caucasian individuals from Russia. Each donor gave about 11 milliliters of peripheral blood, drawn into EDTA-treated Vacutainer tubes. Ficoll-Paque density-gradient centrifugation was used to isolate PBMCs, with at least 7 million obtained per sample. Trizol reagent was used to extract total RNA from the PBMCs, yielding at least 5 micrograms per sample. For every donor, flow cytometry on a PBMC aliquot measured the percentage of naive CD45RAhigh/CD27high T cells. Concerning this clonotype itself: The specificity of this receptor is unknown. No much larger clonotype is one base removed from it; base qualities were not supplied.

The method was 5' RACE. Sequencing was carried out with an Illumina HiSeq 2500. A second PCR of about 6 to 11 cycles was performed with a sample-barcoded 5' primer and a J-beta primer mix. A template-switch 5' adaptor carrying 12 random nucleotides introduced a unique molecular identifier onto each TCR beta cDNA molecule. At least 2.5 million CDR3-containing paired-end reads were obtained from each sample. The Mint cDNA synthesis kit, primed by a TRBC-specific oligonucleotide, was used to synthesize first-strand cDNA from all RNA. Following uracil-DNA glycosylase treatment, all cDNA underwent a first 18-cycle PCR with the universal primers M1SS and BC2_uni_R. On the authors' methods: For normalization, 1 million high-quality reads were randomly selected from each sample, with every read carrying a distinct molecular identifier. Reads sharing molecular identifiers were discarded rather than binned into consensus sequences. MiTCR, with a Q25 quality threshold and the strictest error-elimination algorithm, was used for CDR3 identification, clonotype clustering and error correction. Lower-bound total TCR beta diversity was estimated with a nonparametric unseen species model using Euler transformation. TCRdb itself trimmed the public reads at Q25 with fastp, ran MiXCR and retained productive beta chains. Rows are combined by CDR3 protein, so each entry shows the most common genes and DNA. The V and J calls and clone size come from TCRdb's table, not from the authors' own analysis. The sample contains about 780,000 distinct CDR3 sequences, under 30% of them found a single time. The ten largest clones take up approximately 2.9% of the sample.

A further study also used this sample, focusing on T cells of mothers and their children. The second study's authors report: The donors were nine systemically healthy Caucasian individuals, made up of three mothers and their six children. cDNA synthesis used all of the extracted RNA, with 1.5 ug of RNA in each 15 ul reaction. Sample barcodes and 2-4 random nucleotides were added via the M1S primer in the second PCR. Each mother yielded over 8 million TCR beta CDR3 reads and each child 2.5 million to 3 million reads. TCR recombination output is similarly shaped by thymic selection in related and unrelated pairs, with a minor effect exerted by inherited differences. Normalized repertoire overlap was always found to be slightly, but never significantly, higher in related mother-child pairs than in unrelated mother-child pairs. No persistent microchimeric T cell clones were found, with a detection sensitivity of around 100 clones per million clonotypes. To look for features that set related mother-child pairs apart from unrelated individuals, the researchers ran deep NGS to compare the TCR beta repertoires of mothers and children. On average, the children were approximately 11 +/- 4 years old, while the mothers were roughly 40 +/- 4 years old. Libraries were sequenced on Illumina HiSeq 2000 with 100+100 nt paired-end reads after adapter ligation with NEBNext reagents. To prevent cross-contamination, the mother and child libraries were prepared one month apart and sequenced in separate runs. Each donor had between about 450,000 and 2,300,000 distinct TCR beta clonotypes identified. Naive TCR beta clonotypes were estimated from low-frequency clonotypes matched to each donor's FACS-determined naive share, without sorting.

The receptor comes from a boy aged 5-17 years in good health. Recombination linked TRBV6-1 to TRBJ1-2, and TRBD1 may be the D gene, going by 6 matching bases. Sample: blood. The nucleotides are TGTGCCAGCAGCTCAACTGAGGGGGGACTCATCTATGGCTACACCTTC. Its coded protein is CASSSTEGGLIYGYTF.